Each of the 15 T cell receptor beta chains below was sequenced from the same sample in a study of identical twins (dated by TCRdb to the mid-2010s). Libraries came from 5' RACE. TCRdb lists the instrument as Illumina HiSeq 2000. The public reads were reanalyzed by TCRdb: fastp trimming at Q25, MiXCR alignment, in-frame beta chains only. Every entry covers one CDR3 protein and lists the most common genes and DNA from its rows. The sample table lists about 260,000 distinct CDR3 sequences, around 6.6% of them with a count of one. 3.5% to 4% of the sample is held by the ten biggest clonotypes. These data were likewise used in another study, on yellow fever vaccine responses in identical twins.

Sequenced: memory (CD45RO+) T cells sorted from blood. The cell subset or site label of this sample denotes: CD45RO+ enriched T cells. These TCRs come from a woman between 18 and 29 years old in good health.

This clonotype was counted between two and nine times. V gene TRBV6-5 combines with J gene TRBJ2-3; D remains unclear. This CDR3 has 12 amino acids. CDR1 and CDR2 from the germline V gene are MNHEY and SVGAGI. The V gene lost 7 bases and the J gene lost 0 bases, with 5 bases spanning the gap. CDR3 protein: CASKHSTDTQYF. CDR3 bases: TGTGCCAGCAAACATAGCACAGATACGCAGTATTTT.

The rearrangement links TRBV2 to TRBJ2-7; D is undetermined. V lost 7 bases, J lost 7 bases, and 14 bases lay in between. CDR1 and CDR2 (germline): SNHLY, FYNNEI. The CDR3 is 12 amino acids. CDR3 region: CASTQPRGEQYF. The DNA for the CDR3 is TGTGCCAGCACTCAGCCCCGCGGAGAGCAGTACTTC.

CDR3 region: CASSVEAGGFYEQYF. DNA of the CDR3: TGTGCCAGCAGCGTAGAAGCTGGGGGCTTCTACGAGCAGTACTTC. This chain joins TRBV9 and TRBJ2-7; weak D call: TRBD1 (6 bases). The germline V gene has CDR1 SGDLS and CDR2 YYNGEE. The CDR3 is made up of 15 amino acids. Trimming cost V 0 bases and J 3 bases, with 13 bases left between them.

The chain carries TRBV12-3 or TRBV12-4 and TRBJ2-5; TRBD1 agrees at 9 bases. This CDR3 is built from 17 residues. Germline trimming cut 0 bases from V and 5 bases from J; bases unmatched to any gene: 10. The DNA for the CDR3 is TGTGCCAGCAGTTTAGCTGGGACAGGGATGGGAGGGGAGACCCAGTACTTC. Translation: CASSLAGTGMGGETQYF.

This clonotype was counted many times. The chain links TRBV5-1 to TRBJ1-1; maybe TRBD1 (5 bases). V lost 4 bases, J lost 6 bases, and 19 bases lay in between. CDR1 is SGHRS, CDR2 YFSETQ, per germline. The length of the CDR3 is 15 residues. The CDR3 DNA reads TGCGCCAGCAGCCCCGGGGCACCTGGTTACGCTGAAGCTTTCTTT. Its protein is CASSPGAPGYAEAFF.

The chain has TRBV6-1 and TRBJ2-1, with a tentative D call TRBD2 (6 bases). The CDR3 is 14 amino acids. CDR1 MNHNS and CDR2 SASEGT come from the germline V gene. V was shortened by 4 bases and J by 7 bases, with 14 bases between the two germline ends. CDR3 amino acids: CASSGGGGTNEQFF. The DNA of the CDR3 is TGTGCCAGCAGTGGGGGAGGCGGCACGAATGAGCAGTTCTTC.

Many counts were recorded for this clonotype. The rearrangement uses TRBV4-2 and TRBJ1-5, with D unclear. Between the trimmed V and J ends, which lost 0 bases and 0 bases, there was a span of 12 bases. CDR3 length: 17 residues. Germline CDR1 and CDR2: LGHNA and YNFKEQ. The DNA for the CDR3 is TGTGCCAGCAGCCAAGATCTTGGTGGTGGTAGCAATCAGCCCCAGCATTTT. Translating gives CASSQDLGGGSNQPQHF.

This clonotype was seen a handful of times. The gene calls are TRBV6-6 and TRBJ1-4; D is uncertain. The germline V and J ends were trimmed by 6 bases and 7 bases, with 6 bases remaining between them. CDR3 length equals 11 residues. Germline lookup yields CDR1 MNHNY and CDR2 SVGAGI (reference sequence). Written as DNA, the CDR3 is TGTGCCAGCAGCACCGCTGAAAAACTGTTTTTT. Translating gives CASSTAEKLFF.

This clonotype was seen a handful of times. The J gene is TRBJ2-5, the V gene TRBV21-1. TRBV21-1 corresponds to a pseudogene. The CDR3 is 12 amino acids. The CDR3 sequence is CASSKANGTQYF. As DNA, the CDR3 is TGTGCCAGCAGCAAAGCTAACGGGACCCAGTACTTC.

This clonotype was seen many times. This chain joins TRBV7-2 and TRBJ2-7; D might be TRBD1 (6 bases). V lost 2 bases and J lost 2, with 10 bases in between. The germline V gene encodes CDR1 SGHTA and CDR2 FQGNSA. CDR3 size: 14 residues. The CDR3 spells CASSLSRGPYEQYV. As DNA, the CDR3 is TGTGCCAGCAGCTTATCCAGGGGACCCTACGAGCAGTACGTC.

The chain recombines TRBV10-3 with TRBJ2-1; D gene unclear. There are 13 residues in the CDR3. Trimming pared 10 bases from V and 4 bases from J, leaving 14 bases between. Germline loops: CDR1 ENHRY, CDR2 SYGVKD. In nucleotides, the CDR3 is TGTGCCACCTGGTTAGAAGTTTACAATGAGCAGTTCTTC. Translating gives CATWLEVYNEQFF.

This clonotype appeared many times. CDR3 sequence (DNA): TGTGCCAGCAGTTTACAGGGGGCGAGTGAAGCTTTCTTT. Translating gives CASSLQGASEAFF. The chain couples TRBV12-3 or TRBV12-4 to TRBJ1-1; the match to TRBD1 covers 8 bases. The CDR3 length is 13 residues. V dropped 2 bases and J dropped 7; count of bases not matched to a gene: 3.

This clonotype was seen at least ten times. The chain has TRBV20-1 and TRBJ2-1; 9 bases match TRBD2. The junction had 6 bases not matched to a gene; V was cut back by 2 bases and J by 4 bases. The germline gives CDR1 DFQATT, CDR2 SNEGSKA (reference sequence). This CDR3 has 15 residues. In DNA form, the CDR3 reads TGCAGTGCTAGAATAGCGGGAGTCGATTACAATGAGCAGTTCTTC. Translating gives CSARIAGVDYNEQFF.

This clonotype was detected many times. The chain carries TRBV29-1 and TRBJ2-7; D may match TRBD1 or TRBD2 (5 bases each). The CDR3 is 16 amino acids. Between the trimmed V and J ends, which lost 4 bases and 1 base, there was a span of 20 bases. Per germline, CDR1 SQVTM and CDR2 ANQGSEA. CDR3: CSVVMFGDRESYEQYF. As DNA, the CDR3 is TGCAGCGTTGTTATGTTCGGGGACCGAGAATCCTACGAGCAGTACTTC.

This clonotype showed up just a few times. This chain's CDR3 is CASSLGGRPNYGYTF. Written as DNA, the CDR3 is TGTGCCAGCAGCTTAGGGGGCAGACCGAACTATGGCTACACCTTC. The genes are TRBV13 and TRBJ1-2; D gene ambiguous. Looked up from germline, CDR1 is PRHDT and CDR2 is FYEKMQ (reference sequence). Trimming pared 0 bases from V and 2 bases from J, leaving 10 bases between. The CDR3 is 15 amino acids.